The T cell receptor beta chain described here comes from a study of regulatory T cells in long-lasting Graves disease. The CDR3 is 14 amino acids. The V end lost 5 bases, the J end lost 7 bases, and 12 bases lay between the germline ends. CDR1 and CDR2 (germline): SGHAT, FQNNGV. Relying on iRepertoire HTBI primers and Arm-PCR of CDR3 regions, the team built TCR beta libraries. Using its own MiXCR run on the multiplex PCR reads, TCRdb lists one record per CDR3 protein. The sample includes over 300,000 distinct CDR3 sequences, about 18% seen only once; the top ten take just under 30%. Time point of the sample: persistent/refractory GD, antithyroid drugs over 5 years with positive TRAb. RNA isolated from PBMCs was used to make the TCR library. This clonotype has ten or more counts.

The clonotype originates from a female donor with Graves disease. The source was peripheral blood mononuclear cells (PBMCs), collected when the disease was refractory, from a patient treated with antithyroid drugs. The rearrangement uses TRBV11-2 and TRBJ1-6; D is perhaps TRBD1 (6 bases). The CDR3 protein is CASSQRQVNSPLHF. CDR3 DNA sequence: TGTGCCAGCAGCCAGCGACAGGTCAATTCACCCCTCCACTTT. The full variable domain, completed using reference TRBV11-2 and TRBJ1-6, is EAGVAQSPRYKIIEKRQSVAFWCNPISGHATLYWYQQILGQGPKLLIQFQNNGVVDDSQLPKDRFSAERLKGVDSTLKIQPAKLEDSAVYLCASSQRQVNSPLHFGNGTRLTVT.